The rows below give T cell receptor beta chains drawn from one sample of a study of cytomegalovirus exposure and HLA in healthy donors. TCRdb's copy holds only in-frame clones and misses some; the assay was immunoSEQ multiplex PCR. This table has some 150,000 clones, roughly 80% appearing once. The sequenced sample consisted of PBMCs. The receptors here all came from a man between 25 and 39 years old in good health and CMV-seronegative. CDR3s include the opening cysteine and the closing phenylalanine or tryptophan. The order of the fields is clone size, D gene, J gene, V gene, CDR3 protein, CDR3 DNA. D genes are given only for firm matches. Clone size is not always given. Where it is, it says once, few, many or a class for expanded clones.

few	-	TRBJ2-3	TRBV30	CAWSAQGLTDTQYF	TGTGCCTGGAGTGCACAGGGCCTCACAGATACGCAGTATTTT
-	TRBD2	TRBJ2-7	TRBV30	CAWSVPGLIYEQYF	TGTGCCTGGAGTGTCCCGGGACTAATCTACGAGCAGTACTTC
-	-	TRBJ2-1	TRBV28	CASRELGQKINEQFF	TGTGCCAGCAGGGAGCTTGGACAAAAGATCAATGAGCAGTTCTTC
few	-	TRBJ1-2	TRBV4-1	CASSHPRGAEGYTF	TGCGCCAGCAGCCATCCTCGGGGGGCGGAGGGCTACACCTTC
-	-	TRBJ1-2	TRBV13	CASSIAGGYYGYTF	TGTGCCAGCAGCATCGCGGGCGGGTACTATGGCTACACCTTC
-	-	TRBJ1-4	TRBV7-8	CTSSLGQDEKLFF	TGTACCAGCAGCTTAGGCCAGGATGAAAAACTGTTTTTT
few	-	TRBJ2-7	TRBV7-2	CASSPASGPAYEQYF	TGTGCCAGCAGCCCCGCCAGCGGCCCCGCCTACGAGCAGTACTTC
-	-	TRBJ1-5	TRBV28	CASSSLAGEIYQPQHF	TGTGCCAGCAGTTCACTCGCAGGGGAGATATATCAGCCCCAGCATTTT
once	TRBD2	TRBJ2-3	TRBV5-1	CASSLGGLAIGEDTQYF	TGCGCCAGCAGCTTGGGGGGACTAGCGATAGGGGAAGATACGCAGTATTTT
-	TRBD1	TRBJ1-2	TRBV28	CASSRGLGYTF	TGTGCCAGCAGTAGGGGGCTGGGCTACACCTTC
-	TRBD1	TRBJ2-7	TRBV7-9	CSSSDDRGDAF	TGTTCCAGCAGCGACGACAGGGGGGACGCTTTC
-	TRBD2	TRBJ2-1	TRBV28	CASSLGGTANEQFF	TGTGCCAGCAGTTTGGGAGGGACTGCCAATGAGCAGTTCTTC
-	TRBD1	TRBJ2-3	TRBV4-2	CASSPSKGRGYTDTQYF	TGTGCCAGCAGCCCCTCGAAGGGCAGGGGGTACACAGATACGCAGTATTTT
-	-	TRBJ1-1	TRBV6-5	CASSRAGTNTEAFF	TGTGCCAGCAGCCGCGCGGGGACGAACACTGAAGCTTTCTTT
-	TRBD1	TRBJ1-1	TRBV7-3	CASSMDRGDTEAFF	TGTGCCAGCAGCATGGACAGGGGTGACACTGAAGCTTTCTTT
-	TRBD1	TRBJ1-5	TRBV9	CASSPSDRSVTYSNQPQHF	TGTGCCAGCAGCCCCTCGGACAGGAGTGTTACTTATAGCAATCAGCCCCAGCATTTT
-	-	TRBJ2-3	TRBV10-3	CAISERTAATDTQYF	TGTGCCATCAGTGAGAGAACGGCGGCCACAGATACGCAGTATTTT
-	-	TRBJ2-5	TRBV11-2	CASSRQGLQETQYF	TGTGCCAGCAGCCGACAGGGACTCCAAGAGACCCAGTACTTC
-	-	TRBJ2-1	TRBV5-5	CASSLIAGGNEQFF	TGTGCCAGCAGCTTGATTGCAGGGGGGAATGAGCAGTTCTTC
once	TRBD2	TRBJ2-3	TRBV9	CASSVTARGRASGSSTDTQYF	TGTGCCAGCAGCGTCACAGCAAGGGGAAGAGCTAGCGGGAGTAGCACAGATACGCAGTATTTT
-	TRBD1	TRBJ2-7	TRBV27	CASSNRGLNEQYF	TGTGCCAGCAGTAACAGGGGGTTAAACGAGCAGTACTTC
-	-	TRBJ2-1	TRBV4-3	CASSQDGDNEQFF	TGCGCCAGCAGCCAAGACGGGGACAATGAGCAGTTCTTC
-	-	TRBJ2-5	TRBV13	CASSPTEYQETQYF	TGTGCCAGCAGCCCGACAGAGTACCAAGAGACCCAGTACTTC
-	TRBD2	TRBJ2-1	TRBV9	CASSVGGSGYNEQFF	TGTGCCAGCAGCGTTGGCGGGAGCGGGTACAATGAGCAGTTCTTC
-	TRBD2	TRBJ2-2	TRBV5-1	CASKGAGEASRELFF	TGCGCCAGCAAAGGAGCGGGAGAGGCAAGCCGGGAGCTGTTTTTT
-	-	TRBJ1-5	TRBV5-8	CASSFRGQPQHF	TGTGCCAGCAGCTTTCGGGGTCAGCCCCAGCATTTT
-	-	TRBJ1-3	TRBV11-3	CASSLGGIFSGNTIYF	TGTGCCAGCAGCTTAGGTGGCATCTTCTCTGGAAACACCATATATTTT
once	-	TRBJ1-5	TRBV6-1	CASSLRTNQPQHF	TGTGCCAGCAGTCTCCGGACAAATCAGCCCCAGCATTTT
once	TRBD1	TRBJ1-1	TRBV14	CASSLINRGTEAFF	TGTGCCAGCAGCCTTATAAACAGGGGCACTGAAGCTTTCTTT
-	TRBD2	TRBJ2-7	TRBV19	CASSMFGLAGYPGSYEQYF	TGTGCCAGTAGTATGTTTGGACTAGCGGGATATCCTGGAAGCTACGAGCAGTACTTC
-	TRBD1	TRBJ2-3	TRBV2	CASAGTGDADTQYF	TGTGCCAGCGCCGGGACAGGGGACGCAGATACGCAGTATTTT
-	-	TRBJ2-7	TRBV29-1	CSVESGLNYEQYF	TGCAGCGTTGAATCGGGACTCAACTACGAGCAGTACTTC
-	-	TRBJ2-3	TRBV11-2	CASSLVLATDTQYF	TGTGCCAGCAGCTTAGTTCTAGCTACAGATACGCAGTATTTT
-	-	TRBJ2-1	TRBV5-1	CASSPLKGGGADEQFF	TGCGCCAGCAGCCCCCTCAAGGGTGGGGGGGCGGATGAGCAGTTCTTC
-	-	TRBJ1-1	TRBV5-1	CASSWGGRGTEAFF	TGCGCCAGCAGCTGGGGGGGCAGGGGCACTGAAGCTTTCTTT
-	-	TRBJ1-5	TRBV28	CASSFGSRANQPQHF	TGTGCCAGCAGTTTTGGCTCCAGGGCTAATCAGCCCCAGCATTTT
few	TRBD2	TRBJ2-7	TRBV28	CASSITVASGSSYEQYF	TGTGCCAGCAGTATTACGGTCGCTAGCGGGAGCTCCTACGAGCAGTACTTC
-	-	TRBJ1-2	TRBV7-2	CASSLARTDSLSYGYTF	TGTGCCAGCAGCTTAGCGAGGACAGACTCATTAAGTTATGGCTACACCTTC
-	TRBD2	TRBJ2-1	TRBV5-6	CASSWGLAGRGPYNEQFF	TGTGCCAGCAGCTGGGGACTAGCGGGCCGGGGGCCCTACAATGAGCAGTTCTTC
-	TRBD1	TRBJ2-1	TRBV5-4	CASSKDRGYYNEQFF	TGTGCCAGCAGCAAGGACAGGGGGTACTACAATGAGCAGTTCTTC
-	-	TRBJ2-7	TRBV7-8	CASSLAVAQSSYEQYF	TGTGCCAGCAGCTTAGCGGTGGCACAAAGCTCCTACGAGCAGTACTTC
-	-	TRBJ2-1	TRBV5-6	CASSLAGQRYNEQFF	TGTGCCAGCAGCTTGGCTGGACAGAGATACAATGAGCAGTTCTTC
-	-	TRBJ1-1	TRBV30	CAWNRDSNTEAFF	TGTGCCTGGAATCGAGACAGTAACACTGAAGCTTTCTTT
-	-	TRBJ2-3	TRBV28	CASSRTVPQSGPDTQYF	TGTGCCAGCAGTCGTACAGTACCGCAATCAGGCCCAGATACGCAGTATTTT
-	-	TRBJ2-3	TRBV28	CASSLDPTNLGPSTDTQYF	TGTGCCAGCAGCCTTGACCCGACTAACCTAGGACCTAGCACAGATACGCAGTATTTT